A selection of T cell receptor beta chains follows, all from one sample in a study of T cell responses to AZD1222 COVID-19 vaccine. The protocol was immunoSEQ multiplex PCR, while the TCRdb copy is restricted to in-frame clones and leaves out a portion. The sample has over 85,000 clones, just under 95% seen once; the top ten hold about 2.5%. The starting material was peripheral blood, obtained 28 days after the second AZD1222 dose. The receptors were gathered from an adult who received the AZD1222 COVID-19 vaccine. CDR3s include the opening cysteine and the closing phenylalanine or tryptophan. D genes are given only for firm matches. Size tells how often a clone was seen (once, few, many) or the class of an expanded clone, and some rows leave it out.

cdr3_length d_call j_call clone_size v_call cdr3_aa cdr3_nt
12 - TRBJ1-3 - TRBV12-3/TRBV12-4 CASRTVGNTIYF TGTGCCAGCAGAACGGTCGGAAACACCATATATTTT
10 - TRBJ2-7 few TRBV2 CASRVERRYF TGTGCCAGCAGAGTGGAGCGAAGGTACTTC
13 - TRBJ1-1 - TRBV19 CASSTQGWTEAFF TGTGCCAGTAGTACCCAGGGGTGGACTGAAGCTTTCTTT
15 - TRBJ2-3 once TRBV29-1 CSVRRAGQSTDTQYF TGCAGCGTTCGCCGAGCGGGACAGTCCACAGATACGCAGTATTTT
15 - TRBJ1-1 - TRBV10-3 CAIGAKGGVDTEAFF TGTGCCATCGGAGCGAAGGGGGGCGTGGACACTGAAGCTTTCTTT
14 - TRBJ1-1 - TRBV11-2 CASSLDISLTEAFF TGTGCCAGCAGCTTAGATATTTCATTAACTGAAGCTTTCTTT
18 TRBD2 TRBJ2-5 once TRBV4-1 CASSQEEGAAGGQETQYF TGCGCCAGCAGCCAAGAAGAAGGGGCAGCGGGGGGGCAGGAGACCCAGTACTTC
17 TRBD2 TRBJ2-7 - TRBV5-1 CASSLAPGLAGPNEQYF TGCGCCAGCAGCTTGGCTCCGGGACTAGCGGGGCCCAACGAGCAGTACTTC
15 - TRBJ2-5 - TRBV28 CASSGVGVNRETQYF TGTGCCAGCAGTGGGGTTGGGGTGAACCGCGAGACCCAGTACTTC
14 - TRBJ1-1 - TRBV4-3 CASSPSGEPAEAFF TGCGCCAGCAGCCCTTCCGGGGAACCGGCTGAAGCTTTCTTT
20 TRBD1 TRBJ1-1 - TRBV5-8 CASPSALIRDSFPHNTEAFF TGTGCCAGCCCCTCTGCCCTTATCCGGGACAGCTTTCCTCACAACACTGAAGCTTTCTTT
13 - TRBJ2-3 - TRBV7-2 CASSLLGTDTQYF TGTGCCAGCAGCTTGCTCGGCACAGATACGCAGTATTTT
14 TRBD1 TRBJ1-1 - TRBV6-5 CASSYRDRVTEAFF TGTGCCAGCAGTTACCGGGACAGGGTCACTGAAGCTTTCTTT
15 TRBD2 TRBJ2-3 - TRBV7-3 CASSLGSGTSGTQYF TGTGCCAGCAGCTTAGGCTCAGGGACTAGCGGAACGCAGTATTTT
19 - TRBJ1-5 - TRBV12-5 CASGSLPPQAVGLNQPQHF TGTGCTAGTGGTTCACTCCCGCCACAGGCGGTGGGGCTCAATCAGCCCCAGCATTTT
15 TRBD2 TRBJ2-1 - TRBV3-1/TRBV3-2 CASRDGLAGVNEQFF TGTGCCAGCAGAGATGGACTAGCGGGGGTCAATGAGCAGTTCTTC
12 TRBD1 TRBJ1-1 - TRBV29-1 CSVDQGRGQAFF TGCAGCGTTGATCAGGGAAGGGGGCAAGCTTTCTTT
16 - TRBJ2-7 - TRBV4-1 CASSQEVRGGSYEQYF TGCGCCAGCAGCCAAGAAGTCAGGGGGGGCTCCTACGAGCAGTACTTC
17 TRBD2 TRBJ2-2 - TRBV28 CASRRLAGGANTGELFF TGTGCCAGCAGGAGACTAGCGGGGGGTGCGAACACCGGGGAGCTGTTTTTT
11 - TRBJ2-7 - TRBV4-1 CASGYPGEQYF TGCGCCAGCGGTTACCCGGGGGAGCAGTACTTC
15 TRBD2 TRBJ2-7 once TRBV7-2 CASSLGLAASYEQYF TGTGCCAGCAGCTTGGGGCTAGCGGCCTCCTACGAGCAGTACTTC
15 TRBD2 TRBJ2-5 - TRBV7-6 CAPWERGGRSETQYF TGTGCCCCGTGGGAGCGGGGGGGCCGGTCGGAGACCCAGTACTTC
16 - TRBJ2-7 - TRBV7-2 CASSLVGGTNAYEQYF TGTGCCAGCAGCTTAGTTGGCGGGACAAATGCCTACGAGCAGTACTTC
14 - TRBJ1-4 - TRBV5-1 CASSLAGQDEKLFF TGCGCCAGCAGCTTGGCGGGCCAGGATGAAAAACTGTTTTTT
13 - TRBJ2-1 - TRBV5-1 CASSPDLFNEQFF TGCGCCAGCAGCCCGGACCTCTTCAATGAGCAGTTCTTC
17 - TRBJ1-3 - TRBV14 CASSPTRGTFSGNTIYF TGTGCCAGCAGCCCCACTCGGGGCACTTTCTCTGGAAACACCATATATTTT
18 - TRBJ2-1 - TRBV19 CASSAQGALAGADNEQFF TGTGCCAGTTCCGCACAGGGGGCATTAGCGGGGGCAGACAATGAGCAGTTCTTC